The entry below gives a single T cell receptor beta chain sequence along with its context. The target antigen is unknown. The sort gate was single viable CD3+CD4+CD8-CD45RO+ cells for memory CD4+ T cells. Total CD4+ T cells were enriched by CD4 positive selection. This specimen belongs to a study of memory CD4+ T cells and cytomegalovirus serostatus. Overall study: Healthy Belgian adult donors included about 10 CMV-positive and fewer than 25 CMV-negative people.

Study outcomes and limitations: The CMV-associated TCR signature appears largely within the CD4+ memory repertoire.

Study processing details: After removing out-of-frame reads, around 2,000,000 distinct TCRbeta sequences remained. TCRdb's copy holds only in-frame clones and misses some; the assay was immunoSEQ multiplex PCR. V, J and clone size were drawn from that table, and D and trimming were deduced from the DNA. The sample shows tens of thousands of clones, 75% to 80% of them seen only once. The sequencing input was memory CD4+ T cells from blood. The receptor was derived from an adult in good health and CMV-seronegative.

For the CDR3, the DNA is TGCGCCAGCAGCTTGGCCATTAGGGGTGGCCGGGAGCAGTACTTC. Translated, it gives CASSLAIRGGREQYF. The chain carries TRBV5-1 and TRBJ2-7; tentative D call: TRBD1 (5 bases). CDR3 length: 15 amino acids. V shed 0 bases and J shed 7 bases, with 17 bases lying between them. Germline V gene data show CDR1 as SGHRS and CDR2 as YFSETQ.